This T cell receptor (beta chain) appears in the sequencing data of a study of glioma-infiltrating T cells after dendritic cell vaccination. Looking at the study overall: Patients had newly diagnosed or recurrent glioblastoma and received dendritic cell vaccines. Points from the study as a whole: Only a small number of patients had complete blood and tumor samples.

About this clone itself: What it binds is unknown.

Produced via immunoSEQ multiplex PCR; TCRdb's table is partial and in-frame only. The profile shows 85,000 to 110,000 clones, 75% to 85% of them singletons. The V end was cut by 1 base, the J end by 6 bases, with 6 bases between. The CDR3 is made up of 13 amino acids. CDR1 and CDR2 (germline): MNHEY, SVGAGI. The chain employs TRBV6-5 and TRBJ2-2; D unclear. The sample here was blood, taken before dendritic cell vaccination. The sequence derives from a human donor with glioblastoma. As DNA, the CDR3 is TGTGCCAGCAGTTACTGGGCGTCCGGGGAGCTGTTTTTT. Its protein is CASSYWASGELFF.